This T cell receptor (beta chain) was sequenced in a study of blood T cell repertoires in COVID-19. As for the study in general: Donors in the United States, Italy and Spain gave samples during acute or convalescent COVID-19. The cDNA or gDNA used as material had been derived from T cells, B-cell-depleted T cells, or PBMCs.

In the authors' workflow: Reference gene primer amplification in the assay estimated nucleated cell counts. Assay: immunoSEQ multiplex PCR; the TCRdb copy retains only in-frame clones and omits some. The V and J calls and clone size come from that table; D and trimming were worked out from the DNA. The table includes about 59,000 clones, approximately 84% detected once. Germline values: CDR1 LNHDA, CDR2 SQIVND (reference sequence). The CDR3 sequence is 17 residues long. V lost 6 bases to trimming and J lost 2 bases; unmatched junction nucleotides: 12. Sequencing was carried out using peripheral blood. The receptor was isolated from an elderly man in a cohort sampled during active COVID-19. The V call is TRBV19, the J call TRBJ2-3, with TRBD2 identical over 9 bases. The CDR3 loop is CASSSKPGLAFTDTQYF. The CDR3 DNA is TGTGCCAGTAGCTCAAAACCGGGACTAGCTTTCACAGATACGCAGTATTTT.